Following are 11 T cell receptor beta chains from one sample sequenced in a study of human T cells and chemical hapten exposure. TCRdb used MiXCR to reprocess the RACE reads, holding one entry per CDR3 protein. Of around 60,000 distinct CDR3 sequences in the sample, approximately 6.7% were seen once. Time point reported: pre-sensitization, week 0. Regarding treatment: therapeutic diphenylcyclopropenone sensitization with weekly scalp DPC. Material: whole blood, obtained in connection with sensitization to the hapten diphenylcyclopropenone (DPC). The receptors shown here come from a woman aged 25 to 39 with alopecia areata. Some clones in this sample may be carry-over from other donors' samples.

In this sample, this clonotype turned up many times. The V and J genes are TRBV6-6 and TRBJ1-2; 7 bases map to TRBD1. V lost 2 bases and J lost 8; bases outside the gene matches: 5. There are 13 residues in the CDR3. The germline V gene has CDR1 MNHNY and CDR2 SVGAGI (reference sequence). The CDR3 DNA reads TGTGCCAGCAGTTACACAGGGGATCGAGGCTACACCTTC. As protein: CASSYTGDRGYTF.

This clonotype was detected many times. The gene calls are TRBV12-3 or TRBV12-4 and TRBJ2-5; D gene unclear. This CDR3 has 12 amino acids. V dropped 6 bases and J dropped 5 bases, with 10 bases sitting between them. CDR3 sequence: CASSRPPETQYF. In DNA, the CDR3 is TGTGCCAGCAGCCGACCCCCGGAGACCCAGTACTTC.

This clonotype was observed a few times. This sequence joins TRBV27 and TRBJ1-1; no firm D call. The CDR3 runs 16 residues. Germline CDR1 MNHEY, CDR2 SMNVEV (reference sequence). V lost 4 bases and J lost 0, with 15 bases in between. CDR3 DNA: TGTGCCAGCAGTTCTCTTACCCACCCCCTGAACACTGAAGCTTTCTTT. Amino acids: CASSSLTHPLNTEAFF.

This clonotype was observed at least ten times. The chain has TRBV7-9 and TRBJ1-1; possibly TRBD1 for D (5 bases). Germline V gene lookup returns CDR1 SEHNR and CDR2 FQNEAQ (reference sequence). V shed 6 bases and J shed 4 bases, with 15 bases lying between them. This CDR3 has 14 residues. Written as DNA, the CDR3 is TGTGCCAGCAGTTACATTCAGGGTCCCACTGAAGCTTTCTTT. This encodes CASSYIQGPTEAFF.

This clonotype was seen repeatedly, ten times or more. This sequence joins TRBV6-1 and TRBJ1-5, with D possibly being TRBD1 (5 bases). Germline V lookup: CDR1 MNHNS, CDR2 SASEGT. V was cut by 6 bases and J by 1 base, with 13 bases left in between. The CDR3 consists of 15 residues. Here the CDR3 reads CASSRGGISNQPQHF. For the CDR3, the DNA is TGTGCCAGCAGCCGGGGGGGAATAAGCAATCAGCCCCAGCATTTT.

This clonotype was counted many times. The genes are TRBV24-1 and TRBJ2-1; tentative D call: TRBD2 (5 bases). Germline V gene sequence: CDR1 KGHDR, CDR2 SFDVKD. V was pared by 3 bases and J by 9 bases, with 14 bases between. There are 14 residues in the CDR3. The CDR3 bases are TGTGCCACCAGTGATCCCGGGGAAACAACTGAGCAGTTCTTC. Encoded protein: CATSDPGETTEQFF.

This clonotype has at least ten counts. The V gene is TRBV5-1, the J gene TRBJ1-2, with TRBD1 as a possible D gene (5 bases). The CDR3 is made up of 14 amino acids. Germline loops: CDR1 SGHRS, CDR2 YFSETQ. Trimming removed 0 bases from V and 4 bases from J, with 10 bases in between. CDR3 amino acids: CASSLEGPSYGYTF. In DNA, the CDR3 is TGCGCCAGCAGCTTGGAGGGACCGAGCTATGGCTACACCTTC.

Ten or more counts support this clonotype. This sequence joins TRBV18 and TRBJ1-1; D is uncertain. V lost 3 bases and J 1 base, leaving 6 bases between the germline ends. Germline V gene data show CDR1 as KGHSH and CDR2 as LQKENI. The CDR3 is made up of 13 amino acids. The CDR3 nucleotides read TGTGCCAGCTCACCGAGTGAGAACACTGAAGCTTTCTTT. This encodes CASSPSENTEAFF.

The CDR3 loop is CASSHRGQGFEKLFF. The CDR3 region has the DNA TGTGCCAGCAGTCACAGGGGACAGGGTTTTGAAAAACTGTTTTTT. V usage is TRBV12-3 or TRBV12-4 and J usage is TRBJ1-4; 9 positions match TRBD1. Trimming took 5 bases from V and 7 from J; bases not matched to a gene: 8. There are 15 residues in the CDR3.

This clonotype was seen ten or more times. This rearrangement joins TRBV19 to TRBJ1-6; a possible D gene is TRBD1 (6 bases). The germline CDR1 and CDR2 sequences are LNHDA and SQIVND (reference sequence). V was shortened by 4 bases and J by 5 bases, with 21 bases between the two germline ends. CDR3 length equals 18 residues. The CDR3 DNA sequence: TGTGCCAGTAGTACGGACAGTCCATTTCGCCCGGATAATTCACCCCTCCACTTT. Amino acids: CASSTDSPFRPDNSPLHF.

This clonotype showed up many times. The chain couples TRBV29-1 to TRBJ2-1, with D possibly being TRBD1 or TRBD2 (6 bases each). Per germline, CDR1 SQVTM and CDR2 ANQGSEA. CDR3 length equals 17 residues. V was cut by 2 bases and J by 4 bases, with 21 bases left in between. CDR3 sequence (DNA): TGCAGCGTTGAATGGGGGGAGTTGGGACACCGATACAATGAGCAGTTCTTC. This codes for CSVEWGELGHRYNEQFF.